This TCR beta chain was identified in a study of OX40 agonist ivuxolimab in advanced cancers. The ends were cut back, 5 bases at V and 6 bases at J, with 11 bases in the middle. The CDR3 length is 13 residues. The germline V gene has CDR1 LNHDA and CDR2 SQIVND (reference sequence). Overall study findings and caveats: Partial responders treated at 0.1-3.0 mg/kg exhibited clonal expansion among the lowest measured.

Worth noting for this clone: Its antigen is unknown.

TCRdb keeps only in-frame clones here, not all; method: immunoSEQ multiplex PCR. The profile shows more than 70,000 clones, about 90% of them singletons. The receptor's source is an adult with an advanced solid tumor such as melanoma, head and neck, liver or kidney cancer. Material: CD4+ or CD8+ T cells sorted from blood, obtained in a trial of the OX40 agonist ivuxolimab. The chain couples TRBV19 to TRBJ1-5; D is ambiguous. In DNA form, the CDR3 reads TGTGCCAGTAGTTTCCCAGCAGGTCAGCCCCAGCATTTT. Translating it yields CASSFPAGQPQHF.